The rows below give T cell receptor beta chains drawn from one sample of a study of cytomegalovirus exposure and HLA in healthy donors. TCRdb's table, derived via immunoSEQ multiplex PCR, lists solely in-frame clones and lacks some. Of more than 100,000 clones listed, around 82% were seen once; the top ten hold approximately 10%. The sequenced material came from PBMCs. The receptors stem from a woman in her late teens or twenties in good health and CMV-seropositive. CDR3s include the opening cysteine and the closing phenylalanine or tryptophan. A D gene is named only where the DNA matches it firmly. Where a row states a size, it is once, few, many or the class of an expanded clone; other rows omit it.

cdr3_aa	cdr3_nt	v_call	j_call	d_call	clone_size
CASSFGREFLRSYEQYF	TGTGCCAGCAGTTTCGGGCGGGAATTTCTTCGTTCCTACGAGCAGTACTTC	TRBV28	TRBJ2-7	NA	NA
CASSVAPLAGAYEQYF	TGTGCCAGCAGCGTGGCCCCCCTGGCGGGGGCCTACGAGCAGTACTTC	TRBV9	TRBJ2-7	TRBD2	NA
CASSEWLAGTSTDTQYF	TGTGCCAGCAGTGAATGGCTAGCGGGCACTAGCACAGATACGCAGTATTTT	TRBV2	TRBJ2-3	TRBD2	NA
CASSEEWLLAKNIQYF	TGTGCCAGCAGTGAGGAGTGGTTACTAGCCAAAAACATTCAGTACTTC	TRBV6-4	TRBJ2-4	NA	NA
CASSPRMIGETGELFF	TGTGCCAGCTCACCTCGTATGATCGGGGAGACCGGGGAGCTGTTTTTT	TRBV18	TRBJ2-2	NA	once
CASSTVGVRGEKLFF	TGTGCCAGCAGCACCGTAGGGGTAAGGGGTGAAAAACTGTTTTTT	TRBV5-6	TRBJ1-4	NA	NA
CASSPIWGRDGGELFF	TGTGCCAGCAGCCCAATATGGGGTCGGGATGGCGGGGAGCTGTTTTTT	TRBV9	TRBJ2-2	NA	NA
CSVVLQGTNEKLFF	TGCAGCGTTGTTCTACAGGGGACGAATGAAAAACTGTTTTTT	TRBV29-1	TRBJ1-4	TRBD1	NA
CASSGIGQGGHKLFF	TGTGCCAGCAGCGGAATCGGACAGGGGGGTCACAAACTGTTTTTT	TRBV9	TRBJ1-4	TRBD1	NA
CASSLGLSTDTQYF	TGTGCCAGCAGTTTGGGACTCAGCACAGATACGCAGTATTTT	TRBV27	TRBJ2-3	NA	NA
CASSEPKDKQYSPLHF	TGCGCCAGCAGTGAGCCCAAGGACAAGCAATATTCACCCCTCCACTTT	TRBV10-1	TRBJ1-6	NA	NA
CASSISGLNYGYTF	TGCGCCAGCAGCATTTCCGGTCTTAACTATGGCTACACCTTC	TRBV5-1	TRBJ1-2	NA	few
CASSRGTSYEQYF	TGTGCCAGCAGCCGGGGGACTTCCTACGAGCAGTACTTC	TRBV5-4	TRBJ2-7	NA	once
CASREAQTYNEQFF	TGCGCCAGCAGGGAGGCACAGACCTACAATGAGCAGTTCTTC	TRBV5-1	TRBJ2-1	NA	once
CASGGLAGEAEQFF	TGTGCCAGCGGGGGACTAGCGGGAGAAGCTGAGCAGTTCTTC	TRBV27	TRBJ2-1	TRBD2	NA
CASSNPGTSDEQYF	TGTGCCAGCAGTAATCCCGGGACTAGCGACGAGCAGTACTTC	TRBV2	TRBJ2-7	TRBD2	NA
CASSFGTRWDEQYF	TGTGCCAGCAGCTTCGGGACACGGTGGGACGAGCAGTACTTC	TRBV5-6	TRBJ2-7	NA	NA
CASSLGTGSQPQHF	TGTGCCAGCAGCCTAGGGACAGGGAGTCAGCCCCAGCATTTT	TRBV7-6	TRBJ1-5	TRBD1	NA
CASSPGLAGPYEQYF	TGTGCCAGTAGCCCTGGACTAGCGGGACCCTACGAGCAGTACTTC	TRBV19	TRBJ2-7	TRBD2	NA
CASSQEMGSKNIQYF	TGTGCCAGCAGCCAAGAAATGGGGAGCAAAAACATTCAGTACTTC	TRBV14	TRBJ2-4	NA	NA
CASSEDTQYF	TGTGCCAGCAGCGAGGATACGCAGTATTTT	TRBV2	TRBJ2-3	NA	NA
CASTELRGRVTEQYF	TGTGCCAGCACCGAACTCAGGGGTAGGGTTACCGAGCAGTACTTC	TRBV6-5	TRBJ2-7	NA	few
CASSTDRWNEKLFF	TGTGCCAGTAGTACGGACAGATGGAATGAAAAACTGTTTTTT	TRBV19	TRBJ1-4	NA	NA
CASSVTGTYEQYF	TGTGCCAGCAGTGTGACAGGCACCTACGAGCAGTACTTC	TRBV25-1	TRBJ2-7	NA	NA
CASSSDYSGNTIYF	TGTGCCAGCAGCTCAGACTACTCTGGAAACACCATATATTTT	TRBV6-5	TRBJ1-3	NA	many
CASSSAGTSVSYEQYF	TGTGCCAGCAGCTCAGCCGGGACTAGCGTTTCCTACGAGCAGTACTTC	TRBV7-8	TRBJ2-7	TRBD2	NA
CASSSHRDQPQHF	TGTGCCAGCAGCTCTCACAGGGATCAGCCCCAGCATTTT	TRBV5-5	TRBJ1-5	NA	few
CASSLSGDSNQPQHF	TGTGCCAGCAGCTTATCAGGGGATAGCAATCAGCCCCAGCATTTT	TRBV7-9	TRBJ1-5	NA	NA
CASSPWTGGTDTQYF	TGTGCCAGCAGCCCCTGGACAGGGGGCACAGATACGCAGTATTTT	TRBV11-2	TRBJ2-3	TRBD1	NA
CASSIATSSSYNEQFF	TGCGCCAGCAGCATAGCGACTAGCTCGTCCTACAATGAGCAGTTCTTC	TRBV4-1	TRBJ2-1	TRBD2	NA
CASSLRRQGDEQYF	TGTGCCAGCAGCTTGCGTCGCCAGGGGGACGAGCAGTACTTC	TRBV5-6	TRBJ2-7	TRBD1	NA
CASSGAGGEAFF	TGTGCCAGTAGCGGGGCAGGGGGCGAAGCTTTCTTT	TRBV19	TRBJ1-1	TRBD1	NA
CASSYSGGLLNEQFF	TGTGCCAGCAGTTACAGCGGGGGGCTTCTTAATGAGCAGTTCTTC	TRBV2	TRBJ2-1	TRBD2	once
CASSLFRGQPPGELFF	TGCGCCAGCAGCTTGTTCAGGGGGCAACCTCCCGGGGAGCTGTTTTTT	TRBV5-1	TRBJ2-2	TRBD1	NA
CASAGSGYGYTF	TGTGCTAGTGCGGGGAGCGGCTATGGCTACACCTTC	TRBV12-5	TRBJ1-2	NA	once
CASSPLRQGQETQYF	TGTGCCAGCTCACCACTCAGACAGGGTCAAGAGACCCAGTACTTC	TRBV18	TRBJ2-5	TRBD1	NA
CASSLHGEQYF	TGCGCCAGCAGCTTGCACGGGGAGCAGTACTTC	TRBV5-1	TRBJ2-7	NA	NA
CASSPTQGVAGELFF	TGTGCCAGCAGCCCTACACAGGGGGTGGCCGGGGAGCTGTTTTTT	TRBV7-3	TRBJ2-2	TRBD1	NA
CASSKDGADGYTF	TGTGCCAGCAGCAAAGATGGGGCTGATGGCTACACCTTC	TRBV21-1	TRBJ1-2	NA	NA
CAITEGDSYGYTF	TGTGCCATCACCGAGGGCGATAGCTATGGCTACACCTTC	TRBV10-3	TRBJ1-2	NA	once
CAISEAAGEGEEQYF	TGTGCCATCAGTGAGGCCGCCGGGGAGGGTGAGGAACAGTACTTC	TRBV10-3	TRBJ2-7	TRBD2	once
CASSLGGTTSYEQYF	TGTGCCAGCAGCTTAGGCGGGACTACCTCCTACGAGCAGTACTTC	TRBV7-8	TRBJ2-7	TRBD2	many
CASSQDFTDRLLAKNIQYF	TGCGCCAGCAGCCAAGATTTTACCGACAGACTCCTAGCCAAAAACATTCAGTACTTC	TRBV4-3	TRBJ2-4	NA	once
CASSLPGGGLETQYF	TGTGCCAGCAGCTTACCCGGGGGGGGCCTAGAGACCCAGTACTTC	TRBV7-2	TRBJ2-5	TRBD2	NA
CASKVVLAGVEQFF	TGTGCCAGCAAAGTGGTCCTAGCGGGAGTTGAGCAGTTCTTC	TRBV7-2	TRBJ2-1	TRBD2	NA
CASSLTPGNTEAFF	TGTGCCAGCAGCTTAACCCCAGGGAACACTGAAGCTTTCTTT	TRBV7-3	TRBJ1-1	NA	NA
CASSLVVAGNNSPLHF	TGCGCCAGCAGCTTGGTCGTGGCAGGGAATAATTCACCCCTCCACTTT	TRBV5-1	TRBJ1-6	NA	NA
CASSLAGWYNEQFF	TGTGCCAGCAGTTTAGCGGGCTGGTACAATGAGCAGTTCTTC	TRBV28	TRBJ2-1	NA	once
CASSTSPGPADTQYF	TGTGCTAGCAGCACCTCCCCAGGGCCAGCAGATACGCAGTATTTT	TRBV7-7	TRBJ2-3	NA	NA
CASSVGTGDSNQPQHF	TGTGCCAGCAGCGTAGGGACAGGAGATAGCAATCAGCCCCAGCATTTT	TRBV9	TRBJ1-5	TRBD1	NA
CSVDGDRGLGKLFF	TGCAGCGTTGATGGGGACAGGGGGCTTGGAAAACTGTTTTTT	TRBV29-1	TRBJ1-4	TRBD1	once
CASMRTGGGNEKLFF	TGTGCCAGCATGCGTACGGGGGGCGGAAATGAAAAACTGTTTTTT	TRBV25-1	TRBJ1-4	NA	NA
CASSFSIHEQYF	TGCGCCAGCAGCTTTTCAATCCACGAGCAGTACTTC	TRBV5-1	TRBJ2-7	NA	NA